Below are 5 T cell receptor beta chains sequenced from a single sample in a study of T cells in Graves' hyperthyroidism and ophthalmopathy. RNA transcripts gave rise to amplified TCR beta CDR3 regions. Primed by the HTBI set, a first-round RT-PCR was run on the TCR CDR3. TCRdb redid the calling of the multiplex PCR reads with MiXCR, one entry per CDR3 protein. The profile shows about 420,000 distinct CDR3 sequences, approximately 13% of them singletons. Sequencing was carried out using blood. The receptors here all came from a woman aged 18-29 years with Graves' hyperthyroidism.

This clonotype appeared many times. This chain connects TRBV6-1 to TRBJ1-4; maybe TRBD1 (6 bases). The germline V and J ends were trimmed by 5 bases and 8 bases, with 18 bases remaining between them. This CDR3 region has 15 residues. Germline lookup yields CDR1 MNHNS and CDR2 SASEGT. CDR3 sequence: CASSYQQGRREKLFF. CDR3 coding DNA: TGTGCCAGCAGTTATCAACAGGGACGAAGGGAAAAACTGTTTTTT.

This clonotype showed up just a few times. The chain couples TRBV9 to TRBJ2-5, with D possibly matching TRBD2 (5 bases). The CDR3 is 15 residues long. Trimming took off 4 bases at V and 2 bases at J, with 15 bases between the two ends. Germline CDR1 SGDLS, CDR2 YYNGEE. CDR3 nucleotide sequence: TGTGCCAGCAGCACCCGTTCGGGGAGTCAAGAGACCCAGTACTTC. Its translation: CASSTRSGSQETQYF.

This clonotype was counted once. J is TRBJ1-1 and V is TRBV5-1; TRBD1 agrees at 9 bases. V lost 0 bases, J lost 4 bases, and 10 bases stayed unmatched. Germline V gene sequence: CDR1 SGHRS, CDR2 YFSETQ. The CDR3 totals 17 residues. The CDR3 region has the DNA TGCGCCAGCAGCTTGGAGGGAGCGGGACAGGGTGGCACTGAAGCTTTCTTT. Residues: CASSLEGAGQGGTEAFF.

The sample holds many counts of this clonotype. The V gene is TRBV25-1, the J gene TRBJ2-7; D unresolved. Germline CDR1 MGHDK, CDR2 SYGVNS. The V and J ends lost 4 bases and 4 bases respectively, with 5 bases between them. The CDR3 totals 11 residues. CDR3 protein: CASSGAYEQYF. CDR3 nucleotides: TGTGCCAGCAGTGGCGCATACGAGCAGTACTTC.

V is TRBV5-5 and J is TRBJ2-7; D gene unclear. The V and J ends lost 2 bases and 1 base respectively, with 10 bases between them. The CDR3 totals 14 residues. Per germline, CDR1 SGHKS and CDR2 YYEKEE (reference sequence). The CDR3 DNA follows: TGTGCCAGCAGCTTTGTGGCGGAGTCCTACGAGCAGTACTTC. Translated: CASSFVAESYEQYF.